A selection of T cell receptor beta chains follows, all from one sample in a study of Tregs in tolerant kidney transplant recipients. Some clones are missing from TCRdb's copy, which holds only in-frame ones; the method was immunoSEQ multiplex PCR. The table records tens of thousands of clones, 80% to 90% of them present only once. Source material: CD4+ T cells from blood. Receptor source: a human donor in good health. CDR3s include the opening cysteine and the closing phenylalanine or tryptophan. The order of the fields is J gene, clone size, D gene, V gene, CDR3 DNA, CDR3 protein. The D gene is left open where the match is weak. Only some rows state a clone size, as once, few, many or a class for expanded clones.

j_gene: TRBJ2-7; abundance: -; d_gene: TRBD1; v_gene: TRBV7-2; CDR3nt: TGTGCCAGCAGCTTAGGGGGGACAGGTTCCTCCTACGAGCAGTACTTC; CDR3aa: CASSLGGTGSSYEQYF
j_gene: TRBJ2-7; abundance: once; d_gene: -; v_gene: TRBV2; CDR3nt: TGTGCCAGCCGGGACTTAGCCTACGAGCAGTACTTC; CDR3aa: CASRDLAYEQYF
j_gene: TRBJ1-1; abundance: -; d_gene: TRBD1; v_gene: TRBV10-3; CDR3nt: TGTGCCATCAGCCTAGACAGGGGCTCGAACACTGAAGCTTTCTTT; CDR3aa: CAISLDRGSNTEAFF
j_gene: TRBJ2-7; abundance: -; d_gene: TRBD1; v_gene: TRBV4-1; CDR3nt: TGCGCCAGCAGCCTGATGACAGGGGGAATCTACGAGCAGTACTTC; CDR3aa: CASSLMTGGIYEQYF
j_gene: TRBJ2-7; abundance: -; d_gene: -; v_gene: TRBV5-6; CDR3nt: TGTGCCAGCAGCTTTTTGGGGGTATCCTCCTACGAGCAGTACTTC; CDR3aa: CASSFLGVSSYEQYF
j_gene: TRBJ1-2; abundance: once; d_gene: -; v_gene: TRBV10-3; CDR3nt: TGTGCCATCAGTGGGGGATGGGATAACTATGGCTACACCTTC; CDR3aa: CAISGGWDNYGYTF
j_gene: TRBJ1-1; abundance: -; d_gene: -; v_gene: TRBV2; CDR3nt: TGTGCCAGCATGAAAGGGGAAGGAACTGAAGCTTTCTTT; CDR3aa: CASMKGEGTEAFF
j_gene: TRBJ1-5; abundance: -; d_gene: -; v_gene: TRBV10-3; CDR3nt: TGTGCCATCAGTGAAACCCAGGGGTCTGGGGCCCAGCATTTT; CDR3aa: CAISETQGSGAQHF
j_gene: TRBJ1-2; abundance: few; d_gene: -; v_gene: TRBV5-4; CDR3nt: TGTGCCAGCAGCTTGGCGGCAGGGAGTTATTCAGACTATGGCTACACCTTC; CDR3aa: CASSLAAGSYSDYGYTF
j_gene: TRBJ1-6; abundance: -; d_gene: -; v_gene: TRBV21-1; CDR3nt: TGTGCCAGCAGCCCGATCAGCCGGGACAAGAATAATTCACCCCTCCACTTT; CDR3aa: CASSPISRDKNNSPLHF
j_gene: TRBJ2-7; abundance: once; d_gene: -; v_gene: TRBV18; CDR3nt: TGTGCCAGCTCATCGGGCCTTAGAGAAGAGCAGTACTTC; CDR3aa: CASSSGLREEQYF
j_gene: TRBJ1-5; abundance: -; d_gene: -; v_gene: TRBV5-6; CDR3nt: TGTGCCAGCAGCCTAAATAGCAATCAGCCCCAGCATTTT; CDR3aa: CASSLNSNQPQHF
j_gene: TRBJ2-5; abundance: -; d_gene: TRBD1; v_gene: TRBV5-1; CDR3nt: TGCGCCAGCAGCTTGGGGACAGGGGTACAAGAGACCCAGTACTTC; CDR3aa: CASSLGTGVQETQYF
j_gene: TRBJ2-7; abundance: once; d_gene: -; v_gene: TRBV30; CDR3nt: TGTGCCTGGAGTGTAAGCAGCGTCCTCTCCTACGAGCAGTACTTC; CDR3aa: CAWSVSSVLSYEQYF
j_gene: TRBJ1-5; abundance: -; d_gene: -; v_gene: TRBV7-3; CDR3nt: TGTGCCAGCAGCCGGGACACAGATCAGCCCCAGCATTTT; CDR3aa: CASSRDTDQPQHF
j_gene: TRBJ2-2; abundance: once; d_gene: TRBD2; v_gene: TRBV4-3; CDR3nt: TGCGCCAGCAGCCAAACTGGACTAGCGGGAGGCCCGCGGGGCACCGGGGAGCTGTTTTTT; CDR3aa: CASSQTGLAGGPRGTGELFF
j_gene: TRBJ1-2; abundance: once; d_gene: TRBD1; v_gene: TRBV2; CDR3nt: TGTGCCAGCAGCCGGGACAGCAGCTATGGCTACACCTTC; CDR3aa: CASSRDSSYGYTF
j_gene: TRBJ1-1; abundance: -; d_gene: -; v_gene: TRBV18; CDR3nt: TGTGCCAGCTCACCACCCGGGATAGGATCACCAGCTTTCTTT; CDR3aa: CASSPPGIGSPAFF
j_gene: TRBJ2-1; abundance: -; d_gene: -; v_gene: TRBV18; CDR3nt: TGTGCCAGCTCACCGGGACGAGGGGGTGAGCAGTTCTTC; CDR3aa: CASSPGRGGEQFF
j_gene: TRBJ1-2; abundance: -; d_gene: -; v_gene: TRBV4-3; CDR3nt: TGCGCCAGCAGCCAGTCGCCACGGATCGGCGGCTACACCTTC; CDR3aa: CASSQSPRIGGYTF
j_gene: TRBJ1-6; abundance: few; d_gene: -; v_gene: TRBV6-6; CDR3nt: TGTGCCAGCAGTTACCCCACGGGGAGTGAAGGGGCACCCCTCCACTTT; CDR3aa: CASSYPTGSEGAPLHF
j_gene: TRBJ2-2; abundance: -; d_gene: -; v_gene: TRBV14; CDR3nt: TGTGCCAGCAGCCAAGATCGTACCGGGGAGCTGTTTTTT; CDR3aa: CASSQDRTGELFF
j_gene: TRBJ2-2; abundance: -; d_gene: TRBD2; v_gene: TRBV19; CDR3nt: TGTGCCAGTACCTCGGGACTAGCGGGGGTAGTCGGGGAGCTGTTTTTT; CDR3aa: CASTSGLAGVVGELFF
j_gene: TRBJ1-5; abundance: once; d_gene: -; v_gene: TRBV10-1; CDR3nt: TGCGCCAGCAGTGAGTCCGGGGGCCACAATCAGCCCCAGCATTTT; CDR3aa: CASSESGGHNQPQHF
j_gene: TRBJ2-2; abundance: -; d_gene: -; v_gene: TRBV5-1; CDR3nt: TGCGCCAGCAACCCAGCTGGGGCCTTCAACACCGGGGAGCTGTTTTTT; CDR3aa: CASNPAGAFNTGELFF
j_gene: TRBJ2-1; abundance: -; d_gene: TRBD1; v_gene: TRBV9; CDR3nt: TGTGCCAGCAGCTTCAACAGGGGAATGCCTGTAAATGAGCAGTTCTTC; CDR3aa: CASSFNRGMPVNEQFF
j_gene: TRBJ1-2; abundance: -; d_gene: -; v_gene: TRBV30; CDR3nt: TGTGCCTGGAGTAGGGGGACCCTACCCGCTAACTATGGCTACACCTTC; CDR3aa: CAWSRGTLPANYGYTF
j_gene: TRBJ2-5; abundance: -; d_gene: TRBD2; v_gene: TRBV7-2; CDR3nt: TGTGCCAGCAGCGCTGGACTAGCCGTCCAAGAGACCCAGTACTTC; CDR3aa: CASSAGLAVQETQYF